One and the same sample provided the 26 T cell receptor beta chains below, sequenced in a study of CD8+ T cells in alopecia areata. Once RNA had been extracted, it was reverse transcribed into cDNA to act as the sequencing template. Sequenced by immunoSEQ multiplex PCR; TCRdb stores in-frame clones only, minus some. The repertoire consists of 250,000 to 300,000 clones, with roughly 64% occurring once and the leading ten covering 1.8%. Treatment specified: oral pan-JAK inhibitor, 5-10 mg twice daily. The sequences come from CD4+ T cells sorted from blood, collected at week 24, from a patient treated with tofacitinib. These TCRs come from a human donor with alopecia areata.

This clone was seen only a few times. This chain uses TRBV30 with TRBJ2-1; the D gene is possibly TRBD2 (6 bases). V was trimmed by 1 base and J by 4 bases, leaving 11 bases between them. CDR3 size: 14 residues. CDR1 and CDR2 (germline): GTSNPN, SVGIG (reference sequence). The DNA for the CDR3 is TGTGCCTGGAGTGCTTGGACTACTTACAATGAGCAGTTCTTC. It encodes CAWSAWTTYNEQFF.

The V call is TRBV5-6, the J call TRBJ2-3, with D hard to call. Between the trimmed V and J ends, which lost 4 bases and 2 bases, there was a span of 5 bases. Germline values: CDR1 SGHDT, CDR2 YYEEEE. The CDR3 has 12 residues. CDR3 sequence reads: CASSKNTDTQYF. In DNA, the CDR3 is TGTGCCAGCAGCAAAAACACAGATACGCAGTATTTT.

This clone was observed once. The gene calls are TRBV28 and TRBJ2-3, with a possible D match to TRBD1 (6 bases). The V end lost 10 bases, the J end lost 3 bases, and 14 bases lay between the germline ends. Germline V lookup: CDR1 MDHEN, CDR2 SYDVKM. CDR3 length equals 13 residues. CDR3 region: CATTGSLTDTQYF. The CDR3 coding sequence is TGTGCCACCACAGGGTCCCTAACAGATACGCAGTATTTT.

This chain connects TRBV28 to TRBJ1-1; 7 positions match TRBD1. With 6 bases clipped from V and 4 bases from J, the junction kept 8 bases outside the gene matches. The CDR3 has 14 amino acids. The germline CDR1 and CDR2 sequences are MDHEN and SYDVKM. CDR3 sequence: CASSPADRATEAFF. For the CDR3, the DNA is TGTGCCAGCAGCCCCGCTGACAGGGCCACTGAAGCTTTCTTT.

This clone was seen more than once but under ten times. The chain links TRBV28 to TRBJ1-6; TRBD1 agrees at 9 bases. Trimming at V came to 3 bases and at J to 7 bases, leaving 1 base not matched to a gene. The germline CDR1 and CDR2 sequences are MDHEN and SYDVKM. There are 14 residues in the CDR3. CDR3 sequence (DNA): TGTGCCAGCAGTTTTGGACAGGGGAATTCACCCCTCCACTTT. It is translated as CASSFGQGNSPLHF.

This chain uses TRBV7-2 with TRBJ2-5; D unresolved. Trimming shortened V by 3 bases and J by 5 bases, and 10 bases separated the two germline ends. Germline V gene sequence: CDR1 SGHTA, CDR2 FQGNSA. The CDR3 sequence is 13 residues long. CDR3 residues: CASSFWRGETQYF. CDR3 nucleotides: TGTGCCAGCAGCTTCTGGCGCGGTGAGACCCAGTACTTC.

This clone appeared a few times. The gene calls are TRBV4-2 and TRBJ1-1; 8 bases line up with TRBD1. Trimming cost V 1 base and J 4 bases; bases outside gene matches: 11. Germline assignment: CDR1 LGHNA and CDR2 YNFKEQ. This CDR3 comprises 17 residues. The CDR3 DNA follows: TGTGCCAGCAGCCAAGTCGGGCAGGGGGCCTCGGGCACTGAAGCTTTCTTT. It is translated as CASSQVGQGASGTEAFF.

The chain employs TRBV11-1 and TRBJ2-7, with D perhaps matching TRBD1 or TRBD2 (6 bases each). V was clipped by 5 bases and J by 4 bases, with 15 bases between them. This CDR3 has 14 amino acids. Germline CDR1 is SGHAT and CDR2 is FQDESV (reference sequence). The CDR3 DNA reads TGTGCCAGCAGCCCCCCCGGGGGCTTTTACGAGCAGTACTTC. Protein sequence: CASSPPGGFYEQYF.

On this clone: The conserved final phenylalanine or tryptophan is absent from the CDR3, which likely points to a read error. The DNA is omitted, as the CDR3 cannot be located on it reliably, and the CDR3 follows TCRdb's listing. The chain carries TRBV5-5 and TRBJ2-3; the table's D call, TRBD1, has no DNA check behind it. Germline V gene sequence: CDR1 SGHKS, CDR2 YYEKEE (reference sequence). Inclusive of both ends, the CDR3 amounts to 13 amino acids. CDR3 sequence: CASSLGRDRGSFA.

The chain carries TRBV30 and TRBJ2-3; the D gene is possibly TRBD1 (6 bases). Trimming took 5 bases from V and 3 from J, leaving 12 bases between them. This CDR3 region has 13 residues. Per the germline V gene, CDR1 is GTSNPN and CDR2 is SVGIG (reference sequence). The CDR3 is CAWSYRETDTQYF. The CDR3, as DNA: TGTGCCTGGTCTTACAGGGAGACAGATACGCAGTATTTT.

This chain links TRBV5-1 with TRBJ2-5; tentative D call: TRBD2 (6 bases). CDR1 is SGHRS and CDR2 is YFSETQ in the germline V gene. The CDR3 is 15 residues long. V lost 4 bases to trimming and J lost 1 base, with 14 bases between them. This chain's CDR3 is CASSRVGGSQETQYF. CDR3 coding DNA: TGCGCCAGCAGCCGAGTCGGGGGATCCCAAGAGACCCAGTACTTC.

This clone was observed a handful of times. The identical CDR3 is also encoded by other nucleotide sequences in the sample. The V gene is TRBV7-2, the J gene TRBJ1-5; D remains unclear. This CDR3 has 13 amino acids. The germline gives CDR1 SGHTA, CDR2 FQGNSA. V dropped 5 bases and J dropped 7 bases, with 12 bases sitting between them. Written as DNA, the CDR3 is TGTGCCAGCAGCCCCCGAGGAGGGCAGCCCCAGCATTTT. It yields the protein CASSPRGGQPQHF. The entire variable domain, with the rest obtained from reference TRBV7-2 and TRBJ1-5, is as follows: GAGVSQSPSNKVTEKGKDVELRCDPISGHTALYWYRQSLGQGLEFLIYFQGNSAPDKSGLPSDRFSAERTGGSVSTLTIQRTQQEDSAVYLCASSPRGGQPQHFGDGTRLSIL.

Here the CDR3 reads CAWSKGGAGSNEQFF. The DNA for the CDR3 is TGTGCCTGGAGTAAGGGGGGAGCAGGGAGCAATGAGCAGTTCTTC. The chain has TRBV30 and TRBJ2-1; D could derive from TRBD1 or TRBD2 (6 bases each). The CDR3 covers 15 residues. V lost 2 bases, J lost 6 bases, and 17 bases lay in between. Germline V gene data show CDR1 as GTSNPN and CDR2 as SVGIG (reference sequence). Using reference TRBV30 and TRBJ2-1 for the parts outside the CDR3, the full variable domain is SQTIHQWPATLVQPVGSPLSLECTVEGTSNPNLYWYRQAAGRGLQLLFYSVGIGQISSEVPQNLSASRPQDRQFILSSKKLLLSDSGFYLCAWSKGGAGSNEQFFGPGTRLTVL.

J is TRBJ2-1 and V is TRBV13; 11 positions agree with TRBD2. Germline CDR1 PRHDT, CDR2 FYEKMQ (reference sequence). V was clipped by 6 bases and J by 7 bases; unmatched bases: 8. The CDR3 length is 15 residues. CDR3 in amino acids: CASRIAGGPVNEQFF. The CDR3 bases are TGTGCCAGCAGGATAGCGGGGGGGCCGGTGAATGAGCAGTTCTTC.

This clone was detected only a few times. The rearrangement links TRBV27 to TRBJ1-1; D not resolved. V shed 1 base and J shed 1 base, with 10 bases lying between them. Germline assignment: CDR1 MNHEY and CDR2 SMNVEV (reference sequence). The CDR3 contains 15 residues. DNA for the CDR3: TGTGCCAGCAGTTTATTTCCGGGTCGGAACACTGAAGCTTTCTTT. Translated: CASSLFPGRNTEAFF.

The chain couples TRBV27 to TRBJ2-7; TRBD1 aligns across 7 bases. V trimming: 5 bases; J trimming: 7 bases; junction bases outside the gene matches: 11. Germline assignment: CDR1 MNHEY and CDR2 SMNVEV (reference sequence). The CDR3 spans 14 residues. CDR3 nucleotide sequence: TGTGCCAGCAGTCAGAACAGGGGAACCGGGGAGCAGTACTTC. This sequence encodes CASSQNRGTGEQYF.

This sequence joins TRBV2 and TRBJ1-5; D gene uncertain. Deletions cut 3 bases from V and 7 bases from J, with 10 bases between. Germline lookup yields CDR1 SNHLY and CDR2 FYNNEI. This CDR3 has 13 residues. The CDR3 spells CASSESDFQPQHF. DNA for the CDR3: TGTGCCAGCAGTGAGTCGGACTTCCAGCCCCAGCATTTT.

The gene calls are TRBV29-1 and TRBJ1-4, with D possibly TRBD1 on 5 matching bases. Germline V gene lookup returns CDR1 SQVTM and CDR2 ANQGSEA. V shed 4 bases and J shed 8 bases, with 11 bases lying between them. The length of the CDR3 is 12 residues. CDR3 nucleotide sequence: TGCAGCGTTGGGGTGGGGCGAGAAAAACTGTTTTTT. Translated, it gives CSVGVGREKLFF.

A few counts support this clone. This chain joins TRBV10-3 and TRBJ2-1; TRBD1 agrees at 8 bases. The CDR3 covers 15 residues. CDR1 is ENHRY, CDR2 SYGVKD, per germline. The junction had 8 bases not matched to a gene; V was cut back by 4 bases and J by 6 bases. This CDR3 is CAISAGQGQANEQFF. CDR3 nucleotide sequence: TGTGCCATCAGTGCTGGACAGGGTCAAGCCAATGAGCAGTTCTTC.

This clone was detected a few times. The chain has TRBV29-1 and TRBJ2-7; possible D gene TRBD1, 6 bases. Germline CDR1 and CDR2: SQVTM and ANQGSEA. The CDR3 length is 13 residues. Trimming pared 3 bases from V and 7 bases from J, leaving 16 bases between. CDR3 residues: CSVDGGLTGEQYF. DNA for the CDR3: TGCAGCGTTGATGGGGGCCTCACGGGGGAGCAGTACTTC.

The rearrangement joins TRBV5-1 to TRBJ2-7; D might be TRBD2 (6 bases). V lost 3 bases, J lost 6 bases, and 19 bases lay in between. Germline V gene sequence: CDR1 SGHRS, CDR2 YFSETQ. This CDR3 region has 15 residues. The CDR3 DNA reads TGCGCCAGCAGCTACGCCGGGACTCCCTCTATCGAGCAGTACTTC. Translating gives CASSYAGTPSIEQYF.

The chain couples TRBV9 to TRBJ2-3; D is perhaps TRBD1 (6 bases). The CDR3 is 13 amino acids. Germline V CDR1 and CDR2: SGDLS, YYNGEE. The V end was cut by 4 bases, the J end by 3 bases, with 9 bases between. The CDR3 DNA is TGTGCCAGCAGCTCGGGACAAACAGATACGCAGTATTTT. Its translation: CASSSGQTDTQYF.

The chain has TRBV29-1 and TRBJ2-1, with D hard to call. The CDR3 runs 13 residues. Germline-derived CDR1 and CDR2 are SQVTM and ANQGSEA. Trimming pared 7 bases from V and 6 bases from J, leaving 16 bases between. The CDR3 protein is CSAVKRKGNEQFF. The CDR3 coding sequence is TGCAGCGCTGTAAAGAGGAAGGGCAATGAGCAGTTCTTC.

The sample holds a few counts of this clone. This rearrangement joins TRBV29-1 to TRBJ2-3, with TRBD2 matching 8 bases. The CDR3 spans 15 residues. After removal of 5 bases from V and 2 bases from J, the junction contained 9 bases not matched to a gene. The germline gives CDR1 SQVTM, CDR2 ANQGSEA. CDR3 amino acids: CSVNRGGASTDTQYF. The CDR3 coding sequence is TGCAGCGTTAATCGGGGGGGGGCCTCCACAGATACGCAGTATTTT.

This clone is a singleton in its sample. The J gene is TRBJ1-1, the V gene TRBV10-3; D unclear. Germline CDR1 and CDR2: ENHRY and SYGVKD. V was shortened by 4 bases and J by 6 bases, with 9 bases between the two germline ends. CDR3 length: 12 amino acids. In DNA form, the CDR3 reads TGTGCCATCAGTGCGAATCCCGCTGAAGCTTTCTTT. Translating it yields CAISANPAEAFF.

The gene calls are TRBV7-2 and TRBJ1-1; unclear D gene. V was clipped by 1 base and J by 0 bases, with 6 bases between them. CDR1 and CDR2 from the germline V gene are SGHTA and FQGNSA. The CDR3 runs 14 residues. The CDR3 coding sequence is TGTGCCAGCAGCTTAGGGGAGATGAACACTGAAGCTTTCTTT. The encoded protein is CASSLGEMNTEAFF.